This section outlines one T cell receptor (beta chain) sequence together with its context. Measured with immunoSEQ multiplex PCR; TCRdb has only the in-frame clones, and not every one. The sample carries about 120,000 clones, more than 65% recorded once. The entry originates in a study of blood T cell repertoires in COVID-19. The CDR3 runs 16 residues. This TCR derives from a man aged 50-59 years with acute or convalescent COVID-19. The genes are TRBV21-1 and TRBJ2-7; TRBD1 was called by the table and not checked on the DNA. TRBV21-1 is recorded as a pseudogene. The source material was peripheral blood. The CDR3 nucleotides read TGTGCCAGCAGCCTAAAGGAGGACAGGGGGGACTACGAGCAGTACTTC. Encoded protein: CASSLKEDRGDYEQYF.